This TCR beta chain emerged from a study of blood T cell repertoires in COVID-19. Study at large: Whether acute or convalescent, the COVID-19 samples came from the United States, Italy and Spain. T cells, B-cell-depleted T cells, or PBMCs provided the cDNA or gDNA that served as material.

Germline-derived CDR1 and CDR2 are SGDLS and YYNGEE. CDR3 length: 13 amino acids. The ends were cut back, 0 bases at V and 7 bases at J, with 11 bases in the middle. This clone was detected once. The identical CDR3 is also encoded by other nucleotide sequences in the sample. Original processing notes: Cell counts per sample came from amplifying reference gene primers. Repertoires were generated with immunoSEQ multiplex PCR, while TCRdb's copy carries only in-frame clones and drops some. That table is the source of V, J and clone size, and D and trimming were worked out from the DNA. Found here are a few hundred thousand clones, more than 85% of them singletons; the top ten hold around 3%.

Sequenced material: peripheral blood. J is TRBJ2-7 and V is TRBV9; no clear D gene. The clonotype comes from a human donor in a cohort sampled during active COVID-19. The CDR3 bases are TGTGCCAGCAGCGTAGGAGAGAGATCAGAGCAGTACTTC. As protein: CASSVGERSEQYF. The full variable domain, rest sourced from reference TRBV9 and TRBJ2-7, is DSGVTQTPKHLITATGQRVTLRCSPRSGDLSVYWYQQSLDQGLQFLIQYYNGEERAKGNILERFSAQQFPDLHSELNLSSLELGDSALYFCASSVGERSEQYFGPGTRLTVT.